A single sample gave rise to the 16 T cell receptor beta chains below, sequenced in a study of blood T cell repertoires in COVID-19. Clones were sequenced by immunoSEQ multiplex PCR, and TCRdb holds only the in-frame ones, with some missing. The sample shows over 150,000 clones, roughly 80% of them seen only once. The sequenced sample was PBMCs or T cells enriched from blood (not recorded which). These receptors were obtained from a man aged 35-49 years who had recovered from COVID-19.

Only one count was recorded for this clone. The chain uses TRBV7-3 and TRBJ1-3, with D maybe TRBD1 (6 bases). The V end lost 5 bases, the J end lost 8 bases, and 16 bases lay between the germline ends. Per germline, CDR1 SGHTA and CDR2 FQGTGA. The CDR3 length is 14 residues. The CDR3, as DNA: TGTGCCAGCAGCCCATTAGGGGGTAGCGACACCATATATTTT. This sequence encodes CASSPLGGSDTIYF.

In nucleotides, the CDR3 is TGCGCCAGCAGCTTTGCAGCGGGAGGGATTAATGAGCAGTTCTTC. This codes for CASSFAAGGINEQFF. The chain uses TRBV5-1 and TRBJ2-1; the match to TRBD2 covers 10 bases. The CDR3 has 15 residues. The germline V gene encodes CDR1 SGHRS and CDR2 YFSETQ. With V trimmed by 2 bases and J by 7 bases, 6 bases remained unmatched.

The V call is TRBV11-2, the J call TRBJ2-3; 10 bases line up with TRBD2. The ends lost 2 bases at V and 10 bases at J; junction bases unmatched: 9. The germline V gene encodes CDR1 SGHAT and CDR2 FQNNGV. The CDR3 consists of 15 residues. The CDR3 region is CASSLNPSGSHSQYF. The CDR3 DNA reads as TGTGCCAGCAGCTTAAATCCTAGCGGGAGTCATTCGCAGTATTTT.

The rearrangement joins TRBV11-2 to TRBJ1-5, with a tentative D call TRBD1 (6 bases). Trimming took 5 bases from V and 0 from J, leaving 11 bases between them. CDR1 SGHAT and CDR2 FQNNGV come from the germline V gene. This CDR3 comprises 15 residues. For the CDR3, the DNA is TGTGCCAGCAGCGCAGGGACATATAGCAATCAGCCCCAGCATTTT. It encodes CASSAGTYSNQPQHF.

This clone appeared a single time. The chain joins TRBV28 to TRBJ1-4, with D unclear. The V and J ends lost 4 bases and 10 bases respectively, with 7 bases between them. This CDR3 has 11 amino acids. Germline V gene data show CDR1 as MDHEN and CDR2 as SYDVKM. In DNA, the CDR3 is TGTGCCAGCAGTTCCGAGGTAAAACTGTTTTTT. It encodes CASSSEVKLFF.

The chain carries TRBV7-2 and TRBJ1-2, with D maybe TRBD1 (5 bases). V gave up 1 base and J gave up 4 bases, with 16 bases separating them. The CDR3 length is 16 residues. The germline gives CDR1 SGHTA, CDR2 FQGNSA. The CDR3 coding sequence is TGTGCCAGCAGCTTAGGGCAGGGCGTGGGGTCCTATGGCTACACCTTC. This sequence encodes CASSLGQGVGSYGYTF.

The rearrangement links TRBV5-1 to TRBJ1-4; 9 nucleotides line up with TRBD1. V was clipped by 7 bases and J by 0 bases; unmatched bases: 7. There are 16 residues in the CDR3. Germline loops: CDR1 SGHRS, CDR2 YFSETQ. The chain's CDR3 is CASRGQGPATNEKLFF. The CDR3 DNA follows: TGCGCCAGCCGCGGACAGGGGCCAGCAACTAATGAAAAACTGTTTTTT.

Regarding this clone: The sample contains more than one DNA sequence encoding this CDR3. This chain joins TRBV14 and TRBJ2-1; tentatively, D is TRBD2 (6 bases). The CDR3 has 13 amino acids. From germline, CDR1 is SGHDN and CDR2 FVKESK. Trimming stripped 4 bases from V and 5 bases from J, with 9 bases between. As DNA, the CDR3 is TGTGCCAGCAGCCCGGGGACTCACAATGAGCAGTTCTTC. Protein: CASSPGTHNEQFF.

The chain couples TRBV2 to TRBJ2-1, with D maybe TRBD1 (6 bases). Germline V CDR1 and CDR2: SNHLY, FYNNEI. The CDR3 loop spans 14 amino acids. Trimming cost V 7 bases and J 8 bases, with 18 bases left between them. CDR3: CASKGDPTGYEQFF. CDR3 coding DNA: TGTGCCAGCAAGGGGGACCCCACCGGGTATGAGCAGTTCTTC.

The chain employs TRBV10-3 and TRBJ2-1, with TRBD2 matching 7 bases. Germline values: CDR1 ENHRY, CDR2 SYGVKD. Trimming at V came to 3 bases and at J to 9 bases, leaving 11 bases not matched to a gene. This CDR3 contains 15 residues. The CDR3 DNA sequence: TGTGCCATCAGTGATCTTGATAGACTAGCTGGTGAGCAGTTCTTC. Translated: CAISDLDRLAGEQFF.

J is TRBJ1-5 and V is TRBV7-2; D is undetermined. V lost 4 bases, J lost 6 bases, and 10 bases lay in between. Germline V gene lookup returns CDR1 SGHTA and CDR2 FQGNSA. The CDR3 totals 13 residues. DNA for the CDR3: TGTGCCAGCAGCTCCCACGGAGGTCAGCCCCAGCATTTT. Translating gives CASSSHGGQPQHF.

V is TRBV6-2 or TRBV6-3 and J is TRBJ2-7; 7 nucleotides line up with TRBD2. The CDR3 extends over 12 amino acids. Germline CDR1 reads MNHEY; CDR2 reads SVGEGT. The V gene end was trimmed by 4 bases and the J gene end by 6 bases; junction bases not matched to a gene: 3. CDR3 loop: CASSSRTSEQYV. CDR3 DNA: TGTGCCAGCAGTTCCCGGACTAGCGAGCAGTACGTC.

This clone appeared a few times. The V gene is TRBV5-1, the J gene TRBJ1-1; 7 bases are shared with TRBD1. The J segment lost 5 bases and the V segment lost 3 bases, leaving 10 bases of the junction unmatched. The CDR3 runs 15 residues. The germline gives CDR1 SGHRS, CDR2 YFSETQ. The chain's CDR3 is CASSYQGGTGTEAFF. CDR3 coding DNA: TGCGCCAGCAGCTATCAGGGGGGTACAGGGACTGAAGCTTTCTTT.

The chain recombines TRBV6-5 with TRBJ1-1, with D perhaps TRBD1 (6 bases). Trimming pared 5 bases from V and 2 bases from J, leaving 12 bases between. Germline V gene lookup returns CDR1 MNHEY and CDR2 SVGAGI. The CDR3 is made up of 14 amino acids. The CDR3 DNA reads TGTGCCAGCAGTAAAACAGGGAGAAACACTGAAGCTTTCTTT. Its protein product is CASSKTGRNTEAFF.

This chain joins TRBV27 and TRBJ2-6; a weak D match, TRBD1 (5 bases). CDR1 and CDR2 (germline): MNHEY, SMNVEV (reference sequence). The CDR3 totals 15 residues. Trimming cost V 5 bases and J 1 base, with 9 bases left between them. CDR3 residues: CASSARVSGANVLTF. In nucleotides, the CDR3 is TGTGCCAGCAGTGCCAGGGTATCTGGGGCCAACGTCCTGACTTTC.

This clone was counted only a few times. The rearrangement joins TRBV2 to TRBJ1-6; 9 nucleotides match TRBD1. The J segment lost 8 bases and the V segment lost 0 bases, leaving 2 bases of the junction unmatched. The CDR3 is 15 amino acids. Germline CDR1 SNHLY, CDR2 FYNNEI. As DNA, the CDR3 is TGTGCCAGCAGTGAAGCAGGACAGGGGTATTCACCCCTCCACTTT. Encoded protein: CASSEAGQGYSPLHF. Using reference TRBV2 and TRBJ1-6 for the parts outside the CDR3, the full variable domain is EPEVTQTPSHQVTQMGQEVILRCVPISNHLYFYWYRQILGQKVEFLVSFYNNEISEKSEIFDDQFSVERPDGSNFTLKIRSTKLEDSAMYFCASSEAGQGYSPLHFGNGTRLTVT.